This entry is about one T cell receptor (beta chain). Germline assignment: CDR1 MDHEN and CDR2 SYDVKM. V was trimmed by 3 bases and J by 9 bases, leaving 6 bases between them. The CDR3 covers 11 residues. This sample is drawn from a study of cytotoxic CD8 clonotypes in ibrutinib-treated CLL. Looking at the study overall: Response specimens were obtained following a median treatment duration of approximately 12 months, with a range of 6 to 36.

Assay used: immunoSEQ multiplex PCR; TCRdb lists only in-frame clones, some missing. In the table there are approximately 320,000 clones, over 60% of which are singletons. The specimen comprised PBMCs, sampled after 36 months of ibrutinib treatment. The chain couples TRBV28 to TRBJ2-1; D remains unclear. This sequence originates from a human donor with chronic lymphocytic leukemia. CDR3 in amino acids: CASSLVGEQFF. As DNA, the CDR3 is TGTGCCAGCAGTTTGGTGGGTGAGCAGTTCTTC.